The clone carrying this TCR beta chain was seen a handful of times. Its cognate antigen is unknown. V gave up 4 bases and J gave up 4 bases; unmatched junction bases: 10. The length of the CDR3 is 16 residues. Germline V gene sequence: CDR1 KGHSY, CDR2 FQNENV. This specimen comes from a study of shared clonotypes between healthy human individuals. Study-wide results and caveats: Only blood underwent sampling, and tissue repertoires likely differ.

Profiled with immunoSEQ multiplex PCR; TCRdb holds only in-frame clones, not every one. The sample lists some 2,500,000 clones; 85% to 95% were seen once. The chain employs TRBV16 and TRBJ1-3; 7 nucleotides match TRBD1. The sample comprised naive CD4+ T cells from PBMCs. Subset meaning: CD45RA+ positively selected. The receptor's source is a man between 18 and 29 years old in good health. Some clones in this sample may be carry-over from other donors' samples. Here the CDR3 reads CASSPNTGTAGNTIYF. CDR3 sequence (DNA): TGTGCCAGCAGCCCAAATACCGGGACAGCCGGAAACACCATATATTTT.